This paragraph reports one T cell receptor (beta chain). Its antigen target is currently unknown. No base quality values were provided; no much bigger clone lies one nucleotide off. Each PCR received spiked-in synthetic TCR analog templates so that absolute template abundance could be estimated from read counts. The immunoSEQ assay was used to amplify TCRbeta CDR3 regions from genomic DNA with bias-controlled V and J gene primers. Rearranged TCRbeta segments were sequenced at approximately 20X coverage. In the authors' own workflow: Sequencing errors were corrected by clustering and CDR3s were annotated against IMGT to assign V, D and J genes. Downstream analyses used only productive TCRbeta rearrangements and left out out-of-frame or stop-codon sequences. Clonality was calculated as one minus the Shannon entropy normalized by the log of the number of unique productive sequences. Fisher's exact test with Benjamini-Hochberg correction, using a cutoff of adjusted p below 0.01, was how clones that differed between time points or between blood and tumor were identified. TCRdb took over this immuneACCESS table, retaining in-frame rearrangements with V and J assigned. Such tables are incomplete; in checked studies, under half of the missing clones stem from an unresolved V gene, and the remainder is unexplained. That table furnishes V, J and clone size, whereas the DNA furnished D and trimming. This sample comprises 35,000 or so clones, over 70% of them detected only once. The ten largest account for about a sixth of the sample.

The CDR3 has 11 amino acids, counting the end cysteine and phenylalanine. The kept DNA is CDR3 alone, 33 bases in frame from the first base. V was cut back by 7 bases and J by 7 bases, leaving a gap of 11 bases between them. The germline V gene (reference sequence) provides CDR1 MNHEY and CDR2 SMNVEV. This entry comes from a study of PD-L1 blockade in urothelial cancer (dated by TCRdb to 2015 to 2018). Regarding the complete study: Therapy was started in the mid-2010s for all patients, and atezolizumab 1,200 mg was administered intravenously every 3 weeks. About 85% of the 29 patients were identified as males with urothelial cancer of bladder origin, and a prior smoking history was reported by 18 of 29 patients. Patients had an ECOG performance status of 0 or 1 and had received between 0 and 3 prior chemotherapy regimens. Blood samples were analyzed at two time points: 3 weeks after treatment start (second dose) and 6 weeks after treatment start. Blood samples yielded a median of around 140,000 T cells and approximately 83,000 unique TCRs, with median clonality roughly 0.082. The study, an exploratory multi-omic analysis, examined somatic, immune and clinical correlates of response to PD-L1 blockade with atezolizumab in urothelial cancer. Pretreatment tumor samples and matched peripheral blood, collected serially before and after atezolizumab treatment, underwent TCR sequencing. Durable clinical benefit meant progression-free survival longer than 6 months, and TCR features were also tested against progression-free and overall survival. In the same patients who had TCR sequencing, pretreatment tumors also underwent whole exome sequencing and RNA sequencing. Eight or nine patients reached durable clinical benefit, while 15 to 25 patients did not. Pretreatment blood TCR-seq was available for about 30 patients, at least one posttreatment blood collection was obtained for roughly 25 patients, and tumor TCR-seq was available for roughly 25 patients.

Study-wide conclusions, independent of this receptor: Small sample size (n ≈ 29) and many exploratory analyses mean the results are intended to be hypothesis-generating. Improved progression-free and overall survival was associated with having pretreatment peripheral blood TCR clonality below the median. Greater expansion of tumor-associated TCR clones in peripheral blood 3 weeks after the start of treatment was observed in patients with durable benefit (n of about 20, p = 0.022).

The time point label here, explained by the study, means: pretreatment peripheral blood. A total of some 30 patients with locally advanced or metastatic urothelial carcinoma, treated at Memorial Sloan Kettering on a trial protocol, made up the cohort. Peripheral blood mononuclear cells were collected pretreatment and during treatment, with between 1 and 8 total time points obtained per patient. The Qiagen DNeasy Blood extraction kit was used to purify genomic DNA from total PBMCs and tumor samples. PBMCs were collected pretreatment and during treatment and were isolated and stored as previously described.

The TCR originated in a man aged 55-75 years with urothelial cancer. The rearranged segments are TRBV27 and TRBJ2-7; perhaps TRBD1 is the D gene, with 5 bases matching. The material was PBMCs, obtained around atezolizumab (anti-PD-L1) treatment. The CDR3 reads as follows: CASTFGAEQYF. The nucleotide sequence reads TGTGCCAGCACTTTTGGGGCAGAGCAGTACTTC.